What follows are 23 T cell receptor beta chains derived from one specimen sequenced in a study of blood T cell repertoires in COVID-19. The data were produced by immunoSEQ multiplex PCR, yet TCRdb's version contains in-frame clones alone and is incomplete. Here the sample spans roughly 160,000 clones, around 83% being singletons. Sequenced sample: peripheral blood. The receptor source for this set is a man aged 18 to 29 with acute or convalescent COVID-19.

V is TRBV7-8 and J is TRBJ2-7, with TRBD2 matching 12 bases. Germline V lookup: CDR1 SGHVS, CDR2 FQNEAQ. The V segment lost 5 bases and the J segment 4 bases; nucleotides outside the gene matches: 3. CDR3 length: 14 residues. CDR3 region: CASSKLAGGYEQYV. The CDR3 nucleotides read TGTGCCAGCAGCAAACTAGCGGGGGGTTACGAGCAGTACGTC.

This chain's CDR3 is CASSEGGRVGANVLTF. The DNA of the CDR3 is TGTGCCAGCAGTGAAGGGGGCAGGGTTGGGGCCAACGTCCTGACTTTC. The V gene is TRBV2, the J gene TRBJ2-6; tentative D call: TRBD1 (5 bases). Looked up from germline, CDR1 is SNHLY and CDR2 is FYNNEI. The CDR3 runs 16 residues. Trimming took 1 base from V and 3 from J, leaving 10 bases between them.

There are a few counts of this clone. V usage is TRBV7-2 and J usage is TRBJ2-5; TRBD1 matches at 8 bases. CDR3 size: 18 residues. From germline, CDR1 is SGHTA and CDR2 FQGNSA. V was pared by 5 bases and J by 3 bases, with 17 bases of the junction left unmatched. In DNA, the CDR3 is TGTGCCAGCAGCCCCCAGCGATATGACAGGGGAGGAAAAGAGACCCAGTACTTC. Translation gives CASSPQRYDRGGKETQYF.

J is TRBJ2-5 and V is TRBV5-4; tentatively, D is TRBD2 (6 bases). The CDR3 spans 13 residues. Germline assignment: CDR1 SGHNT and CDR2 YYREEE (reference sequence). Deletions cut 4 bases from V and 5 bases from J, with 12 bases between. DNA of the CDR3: TGTGCCAGCAGCCGGGACTTATGGGAGACCCAGTACTTC. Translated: CASSRDLWETQYF.

The CDR3 DNA sequence: TGTGCCAGCAGCGCAGGGTCGGGAAACACCATATATTTT. This translates into CASSAGSGNTIYF. V is TRBV12-3 or TRBV12-4 and J is TRBJ1-3; D perhaps matches TRBD1 (5 bases). This CDR3 spans 13 amino acids. Trimming pared 6 bases from V and 4 bases from J, leaving 10 bases between.

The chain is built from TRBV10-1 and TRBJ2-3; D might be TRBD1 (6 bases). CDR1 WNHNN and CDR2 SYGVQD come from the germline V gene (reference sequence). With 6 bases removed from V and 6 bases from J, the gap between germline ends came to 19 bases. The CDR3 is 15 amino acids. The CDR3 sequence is CASSPGGGPLDTQYF. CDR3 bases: TGCGCCAGCAGCCCTGGGGGCGGCCCTTTGGATACGCAGTATTTT.

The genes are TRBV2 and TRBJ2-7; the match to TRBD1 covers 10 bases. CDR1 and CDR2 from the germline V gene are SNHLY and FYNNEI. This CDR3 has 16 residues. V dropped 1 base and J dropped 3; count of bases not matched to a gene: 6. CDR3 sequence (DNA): TGTGCCAGCAGTGAAGGAACGGGACAGGGGTACTACGAGCAGTACTTC. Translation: CASSEGTGQGYYEQYF.

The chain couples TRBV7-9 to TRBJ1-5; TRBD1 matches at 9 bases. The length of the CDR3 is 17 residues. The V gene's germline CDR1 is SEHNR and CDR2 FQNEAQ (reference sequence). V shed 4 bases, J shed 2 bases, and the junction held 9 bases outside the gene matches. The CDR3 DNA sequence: TGTGCCAGCAGCTGGACAGGGGAGGGGGCAGGCAATCAGCCCCAGCATTTT. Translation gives CASSWTGEGAGNQPQHF.

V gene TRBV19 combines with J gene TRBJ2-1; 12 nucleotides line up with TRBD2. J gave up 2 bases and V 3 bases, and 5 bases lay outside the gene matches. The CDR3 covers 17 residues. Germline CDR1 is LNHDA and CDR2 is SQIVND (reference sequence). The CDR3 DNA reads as TGTGCCAGTAGTATCGGCCTAGCGGGGGGGCCCTACAATGAGCAGTTCTTC. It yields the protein CASSIGLAGGPYNEQFF. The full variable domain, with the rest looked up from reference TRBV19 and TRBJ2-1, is DGGITQSPKYLFRKEGQNVTLSCEQNLNHDAMYWYRQDPGQGLRLIYYSQIVNDFQKGDIAEGYSVSREKKESFPLTVTSAQKNPTAFYLCASSIGLAGGPYNEQFFGPGTRLTVL.

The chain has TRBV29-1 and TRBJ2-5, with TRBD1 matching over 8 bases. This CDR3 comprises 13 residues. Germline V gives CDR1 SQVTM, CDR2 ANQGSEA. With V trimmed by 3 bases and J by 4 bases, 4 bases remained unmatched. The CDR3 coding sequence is TGCAGCGTTGAGGAGACAGGGGCAGAGACCCAGTACTTC. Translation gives CSVEETGAETQYF. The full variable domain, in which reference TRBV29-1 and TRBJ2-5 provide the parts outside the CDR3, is SAVISQKPSRDICQRGTSLTIQCQVDSQVTMMFWYRQQPGQSLTLIATANQGSEATYESGFVIDKFPISRPNLTFSTLTVSNMSPEDSSIYLCSVEETGAETQYFGPGTRLLVL.

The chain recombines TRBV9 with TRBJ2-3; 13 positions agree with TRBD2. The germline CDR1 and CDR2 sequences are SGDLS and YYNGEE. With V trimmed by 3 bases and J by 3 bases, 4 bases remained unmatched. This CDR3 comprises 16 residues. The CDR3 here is CASSAGLAGRTDTQYF. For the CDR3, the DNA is TGTGCCAGCAGCGCGGGACTAGCGGGGCGAACAGATACGCAGTATTTT.

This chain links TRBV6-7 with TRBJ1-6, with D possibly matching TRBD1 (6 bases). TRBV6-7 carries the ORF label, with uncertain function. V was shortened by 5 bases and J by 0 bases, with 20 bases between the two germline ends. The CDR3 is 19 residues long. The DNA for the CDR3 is TGTGCCAGCAGTCAAAACACAGGGATCGGATTCTCCTATAATTCACCCCTCCACTTT. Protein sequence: CASSQNTGIGFSYNSPLHF.

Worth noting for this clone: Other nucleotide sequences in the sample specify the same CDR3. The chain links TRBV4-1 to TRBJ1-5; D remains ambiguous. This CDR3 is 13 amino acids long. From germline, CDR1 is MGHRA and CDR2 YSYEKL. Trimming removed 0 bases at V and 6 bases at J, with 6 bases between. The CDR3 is CASSQDPGQPQHF. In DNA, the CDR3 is TGCGCCAGCAGCCAAGATCCCGGTCAGCCCCAGCATTTT.

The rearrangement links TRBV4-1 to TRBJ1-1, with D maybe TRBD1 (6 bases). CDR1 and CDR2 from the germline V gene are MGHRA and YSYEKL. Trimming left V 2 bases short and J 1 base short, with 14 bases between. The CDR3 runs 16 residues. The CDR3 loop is CASSQPLRGQNTEAFF. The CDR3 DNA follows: TGCGCCAGCAGCCAACCCCTCAGGGGCCAGAACACTGAAGCTTTCTTT.

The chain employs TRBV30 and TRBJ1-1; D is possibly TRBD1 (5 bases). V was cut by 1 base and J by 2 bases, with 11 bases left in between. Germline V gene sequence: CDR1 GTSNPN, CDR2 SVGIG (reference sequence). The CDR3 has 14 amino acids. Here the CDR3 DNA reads TGTGCCTGGAGTGGGGGCAGCATTAACACTGAAGCTTTCTTT. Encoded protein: CAWSGGSINTEAFF.

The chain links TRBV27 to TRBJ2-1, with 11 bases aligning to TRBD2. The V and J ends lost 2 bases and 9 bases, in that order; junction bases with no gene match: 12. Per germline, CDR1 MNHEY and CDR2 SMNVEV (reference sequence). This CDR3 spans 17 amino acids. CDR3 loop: CASSLPSLAGEPGEQFF. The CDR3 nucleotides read TGTGCCAGCAGTTTACCTTCACTAGCGGGAGAGCCGGGTGAGCAGTTCTTC.

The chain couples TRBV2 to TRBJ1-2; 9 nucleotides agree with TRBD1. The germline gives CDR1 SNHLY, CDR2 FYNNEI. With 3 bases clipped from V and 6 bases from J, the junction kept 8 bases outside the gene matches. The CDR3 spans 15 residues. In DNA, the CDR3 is TGTGCCAGCAGTGACCGGGACAGGGCTCAGAATGGCTACACCTTC. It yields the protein CASSDRDRAQNGYTF.

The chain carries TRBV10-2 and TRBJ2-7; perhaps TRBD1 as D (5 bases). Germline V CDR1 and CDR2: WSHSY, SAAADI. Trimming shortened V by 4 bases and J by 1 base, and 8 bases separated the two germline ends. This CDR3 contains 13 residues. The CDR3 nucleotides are TGCGCCAGCAGTGGTCAGGGATCCTACGAGCAGTACGTC. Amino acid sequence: CASSGQGSYEQYV.

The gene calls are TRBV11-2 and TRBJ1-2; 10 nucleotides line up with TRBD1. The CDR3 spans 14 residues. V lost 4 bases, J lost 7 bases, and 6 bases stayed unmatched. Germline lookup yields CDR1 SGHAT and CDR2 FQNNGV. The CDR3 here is CASSYGTGEFGYTF. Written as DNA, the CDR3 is TGTGCCAGCAGCTACGGGACAGGGGAATTTGGCTACACCTTC.

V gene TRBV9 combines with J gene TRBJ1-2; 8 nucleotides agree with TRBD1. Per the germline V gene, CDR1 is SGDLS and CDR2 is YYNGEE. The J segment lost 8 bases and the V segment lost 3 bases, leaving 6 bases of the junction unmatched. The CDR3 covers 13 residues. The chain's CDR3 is CASSDQGAGGYTF. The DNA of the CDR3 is TGTGCCAGCAGCGATCAGGGGGCCGGGGGCTACACCTTC. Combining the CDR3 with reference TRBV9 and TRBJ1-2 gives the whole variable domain DSGVTQTPKHLITATGQRVTLRCSPRSGDLSVYWYQQSLDQGLQFLIQYYNGEERAKGNILERFSAQQFPDLHSELNLSSLELGDSALYFCASSDQGAGGYTFGSGTRLTVV.

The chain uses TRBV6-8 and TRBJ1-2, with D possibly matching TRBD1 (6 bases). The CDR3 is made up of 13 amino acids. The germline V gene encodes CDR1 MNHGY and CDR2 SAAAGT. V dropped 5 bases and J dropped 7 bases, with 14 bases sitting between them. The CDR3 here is CASSNRVQGGYTF. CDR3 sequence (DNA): TGTGCCAGCAGTAACAGGGTTCAGGGTGGCTACACCTTC.

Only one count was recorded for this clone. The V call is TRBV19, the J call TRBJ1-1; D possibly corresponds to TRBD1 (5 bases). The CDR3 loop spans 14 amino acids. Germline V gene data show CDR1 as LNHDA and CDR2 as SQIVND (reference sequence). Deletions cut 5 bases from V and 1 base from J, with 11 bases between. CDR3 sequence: CASSSLGGNTEAFF. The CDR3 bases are TGTGCCAGTAGTTCCCTGGGGGGGAACACTGAAGCTTTCTTT. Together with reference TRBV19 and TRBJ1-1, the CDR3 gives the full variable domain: DGGITQSPKYLFRKEGQNVTLSCEQNLNHDAMYWYRQDPGQGLRLIYYSQIVNDFQKGDIAEGYSVSREKKESFPLTVTSAQKNPTAFYLCASSSLGGNTEAFFGQGTRLTVV.

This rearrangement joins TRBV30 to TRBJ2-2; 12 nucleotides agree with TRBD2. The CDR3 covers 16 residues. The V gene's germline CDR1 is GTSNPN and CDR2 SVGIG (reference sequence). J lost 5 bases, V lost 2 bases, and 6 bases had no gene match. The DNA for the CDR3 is TGTGCCTGGAGTTCCCTCACTAGCGGGGGGACCGGGGAGCTGTTTTTT. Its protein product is CAWSSLTSGGTGELFF.